This T cell receptor beta chain stems from a study of T cell responses to AZD1222 COVID-19 vaccine. The data were produced by immunoSEQ multiplex PCR, yet TCRdb's version contains in-frame clones alone and is incomplete. This table has 150,000 or so clones, nearly 90% appearing once. As to this clone: Its antigen is undetermined.

Findings and caveats of the study: No day 14 peak samples; only post-peak repertoires were characterized. The donor cohort was predominantly white British with a female majority, and clonal diversity may have been underestimated. An increase in Spike-specific TCR breadth and depth was observed after two AZD1222 doses.

The source material was peripheral blood, sampled on day 0 of AZD1222 vaccination. This sequence originates from an adult in good health.

The CDR3: CASSLPNGGYTF. The CDR3, as DNA: TGTGCCAGCAGCCTACCGAACGGGGGCTACACCTTC. The V call is TRBV11-2, the J call TRBJ1-2; D gene uncertain. The germline CDR1 and CDR2 sequences are SGHAT and FQNNGV. The CDR3 has 12 residues. Trimming stripped 5 bases from V and 8 bases from J, with 12 bases between.